These 19 T cell receptor beta chains were all obtained from the same sample, sequenced in a study of response to subunit inactivated influenza vaccine. Each CDR3 protein gets one entry after TCRdb re-called the RT-PCR reads with MiXCR. The table shows over 300,000 distinct CDR3 sequences, with roughly 22% occurring only once. The sequences come from PBMCs from blood, collected approximately 20 months after vaccination. Receptors originate from a man aged 50 to 69 who received an inactivated influenza vaccine.

This clonotype was counted a few times. For the CDR3, the DNA is TGTGCCACCAGTGAGCCGGGACCCAGCCAAGAGACCCAGTACTTC. Protein sequence: CATSEPGPSQETQYF. The chain recombines TRBV24-1 with TRBJ2-5; D may correspond to TRBD1 or TRBD2 (5 bases each). The CDR3 is made up of 15 amino acids. The V gene lost 4 bases and the J gene lost 1 base, with 12 bases spanning the gap. CDR1 is KGHDR and CDR2 is SFDVKD in the germline V gene.

This chain joins TRBV28 and TRBJ1-1; D is perhaps TRBD1 (5 bases). Germline CDR1 reads MDHEN; CDR2 reads SYDVKM. The CDR3 length is 14 residues. V was clipped by 6 bases and J by 4 bases, with 15 bases between them. CDR3 DNA: TGTGCCAGCAGCCCCAGGTTTGGGGGCACTGAAGCTTTCTTT. Its protein product is CASSPRFGGTEAFF. Variable domain in full (rest from reference TRBV28 and TRBJ1-1): DVKVTQSSRYLVKRTGEKVFLECVQDMDHENMFWYRQDPGLGLRLIYFSYDVKMKEKGDIPEGYSVSREKKERFSLILESASTNQTSMYLCASSPRFGGTEAFFGQGTRLTVV.

This chain connects TRBV27 to TRBJ2-2; 13 bases are a match to TRBD2. J was trimmed by 6 bases and V by 4 bases; bases with no gene match: 5. The CDR3 is 16 residues long. CDR1 and CDR2 from the germline V gene are MNHEY and SMNVEV (reference sequence). The DNA for the CDR3 is TGTGCCAGCAGTTATTCGGGACTAGCGGGACCCGGGGAGCTGTTTTTT. Translated: CASSYSGLAGPGELFF.

A note on this clonotype: Sequence at one end of the junction differs from germline and may be a read error. The chain uses TRBV5-1 and TRBJ1-2; 9 bases align to TRBD1. This CDR3 region has 18 residues. The germline V gene has CDR1 SGHRS and CDR2 YFSETQ. This CDR3 reads CPSSLRGQGPYLNYGYTF. The CDR3 DNA sequence: TGCCCCAGCAGCTTGCGCGGACAGGGGCCCTACCTAAACTATGGCTACACCTTC.

There are a few counts of this clonotype. This sequence joins TRBV6-2 or TRBV6-3 and TRBJ1-1, with D maybe TRBD1 (6 bases). CDR1 is MNHEY, CDR2 SVGEGT, per germline. Trimming pared 8 bases from V and 5 bases from J, leaving 15 bases between. This CDR3 has 13 amino acids. The CDR3 coding sequence is TGTGCCAGCCTCCGACGGGACACAACTGAAGCTTTCTTT. It is translated as CASLRRDTTEAFF.

This clonotype was seen ten or more times. This rearrangement joins TRBV10-2 to TRBJ2-7, with D perhaps matching TRBD1 or TRBD2 (5 bases each). Germline CDR1 and CDR2: WSHSY and SAAADI. CDR3 length: 13 residues. V was clipped by 6 bases and J by 3 bases, with 12 bases between them. The CDR3 DNA sequence: TGCGCCAGCAGCTCCGGGACGGTCTACGAGCAGTACTTC. It translates to CASSSGTVYEQYF.

This clonotype was observed a few times. This chain connects TRBV12-3 or TRBV12-4 to TRBJ2-7, with 7 bases matching TRBD2. V gave up 3 bases and J gave up 0 bases; unmatched junction bases: 5. The CDR3 extends over 15 amino acids. The chain's CDR3 is CASSLSGRPSYEQYF. The CDR3 DNA is TGTGCCAGCAGTTTGTCCGGGAGGCCCTCCTACGAGCAGTACTTC.

This clonotype was recorded a few times. This chain links TRBV6-2 or TRBV6-3 with TRBJ2-5, with TRBD2 matching over 15 bases. Germline V lookup: CDR1 MNHEY, CDR2 SVGEGT. V dropped 5 bases and J dropped 3; count of bases not matched to a gene: 13. The CDR3 runs to 19 residues. In DNA form, the CDR3 reads TGTGCCAGCAGTACCACGCCGCCGGGACTAGCGGGGGGTAAAGAGACCCAGTACTTC. Its translation: CASSTTPPGLAGGKETQYF.

This clonotype was seen a few times. The chain couples TRBV25-1 to TRBJ2-7; D not resolved. CDR1 MGHDK and CDR2 SYGVNS come from the germline V gene. The length of the CDR3 is 11 residues. Between the trimmed V and J ends, which lost 4 bases and 3 bases, there was a span of 4 bases. The DNA of the CDR3 is TGTGCCAGCAGTGTTATCTACGAGCAGTACTTC. The encoded protein is CASSVIYEQYF.

This clonotype was seen more than once but under ten times. The CDR3 loop is CSALGSPAGELFF. DNA of the CDR3: TGCAGCGCCCTGGGCAGTCCTGCAGGGGAGCTGTTTTTT. The chain joins TRBV29-1 to TRBJ2-2; D not resolved. V lost 7 bases and J lost 8, with 17 bases in between. The germline CDR1 and CDR2 sequences are SQVTM and ANQGSEA. The length of the CDR3 is 13 residues.

The CDR3 DNA reads TGTGCCAGCAGCCAAGATATACGGGTGGAAGGCACTGAAGCTTTCTTT. Amino acids: CASSQDIRVEGTEAFF. The J gene is TRBJ1-1, the V gene TRBV3-1; D call uncertain. CDR1 is LGHDT and CDR2 is YNNKEL in the germline V gene (reference sequence). Trimming removed 0 bases from V and 4 bases from J, with 15 bases in between. The CDR3 is 16 amino acids.

V usage is TRBV19 and J usage is TRBJ1-1; D ambiguous. The CDR3 length is 14 residues. Germline V gene sequence: CDR1 LNHDA, CDR2 SQIVND (reference sequence). Trimming took 7 bases from V and 1 from J, leaving 13 bases between them. The CDR3 DNA follows: TGTGCCAGTAAAGGAGAGCGGCAGAACACTGAAGCTTTCTTT. Translation gives CASKGERQNTEAFF.

This clonotype came up a few times. This rearrangement joins TRBV20-1 to TRBJ1-5; D call uncertain. This CDR3 is 15 amino acids long. Trimming took 3 bases from V and 6 from J, leaving 18 bases between them. CDR1 and CDR2 from the germline V gene are DFQATT and SNEGSKA (reference sequence). This chain's CDR3 is CSASKTARLGQPQHF. CDR3 bases: TGCAGTGCTAGTAAAACAGCAAGGCTGGGTCAGCCCCAGCATTTT.

Concerning this clonotype itself: It is likely a read error, because the conserved phenylalanine at the end of the CDR3 is missing. The rearrangement uses TRBV7-2 and TRBJ1-2, with 10 bases identical to TRBD1. V lost 5 bases and J lost 5; bases outside the gene matches: 8. Germline V lookup: CDR1 SGHTA, CDR2 FQGNSA. This CDR3 is 15 amino acids long. CDR3: CASSPRTGGAYGYTL. The DNA of the CDR3 is TGTGCCAGCAGCCCGCGGACAGGGGGAGCGTATGGCTACACCTTA.

Turning to this clonotype: The junction shows a germline mismatch at one end, possibly a read error. The rearrangement uses TRBV4-2 and TRBJ1-5, with a possible D match to TRBD1 (6 bases). The CDR3 spans 13 residues. Germline V gene lookup returns CDR1 LGHNA and CDR2 YNFKEQ. CDR3 protein: CASSRNRDQLQHF. The CDR3 nucleotides read TGTGCCAGCAGCAGAAACAGGGATCAGCTCCAGCATTTT.

As to this clonotype: One end of the junction fails to match germline, which may point to a read error. The chain joins TRBV20-1 to TRBJ2-4, with unresolved D. Germline CDR1 is DFQATT and CDR2 is SNEGSKA (reference sequence). The length of the CDR3 is 16 residues. This CDR3 is CSARDEQLLAENIQYF. CDR3 DNA: TGCAGTGCTAGAGATGAACAGCTATTAGCCGAAAACATTCAGTACTTC.

The genes are TRBV2 and TRBJ2-1; 7 bases match TRBD1. Trimming removed 5 bases from V and 3 bases from J; junction bases left unmatched: 4. Germline CDR1 and CDR2: SNHLY and FYNNEI. CDR3 length: 14 amino acids. The DNA for the CDR3 is TGTGCCAGCAGTCCGGGACAGAACTACAATGAGCAGTTCTTC. Translation gives CASSPGQNYNEQFF.

This clonotype was observed a handful of times. The chain has TRBV29-1 and TRBJ2-5, with TRBD1 matching 7 bases. Unmatched junction bases numbered 9, after V lost 2 bases and J lost 3 bases. This CDR3 is built from 15 residues. Germline loops: CDR1 SQVTM, CDR2 ANQGSEA. CDR3 loop: CSVEPSFTGEETQYF. The DNA for the CDR3 is TGCAGCGTTGAACCGTCTTTCACAGGGGAAGAGACCCAGTACTTC.

The J gene is TRBJ2-2, the V gene TRBV3-1; 7 nucleotides agree with TRBD2. Trimming took 6 bases from V and 5 from J; bases not matched to a gene: 9. The germline gives CDR1 LGHDT, CDR2 YNNKEL (reference sequence). The length of the CDR3 is 15 residues. The CDR3 loop is CASSVGAGVTGELFF. In DNA form, the CDR3 reads TGTGCCAGCAGTGTGGGCGCGGGAGTAACCGGGGAGCTGTTTTTT.